Included here is one TCR beta chain sequence, with context. Specified time point: newly diagnosed GD, antithyroid drugs for less than 3 months. RNA from PBMCs was the source of the TCR library. Arm-PCR of CDR3 regions with iRepertoire HTBI primers generated TCR beta libraries. TCRdb independently ran MiXCR on the multiplex PCR reads; one entry per CDR3 protein. In the table there are roughly 560,000 distinct CDR3 sequences, 15% to 20% of which are singletons. This specimen comes from a study of regulatory T cells in long-lasting Graves disease. This CDR3 is 16 amino acids long. The V segment lost 0 bases and the J segment 6 bases; nucleotides outside the gene matches: 7. CDR1 is MNHEY, CDR2 SVGAGI, per germline. The same sample was also studied in work on T cells in Graves' hyperthyroidism and ophthalmopathy. That work contributes: Among thyroid clonotypes expanded above 0.001, most also appeared in blood.

The sequenced sample was peripheral blood mononuclear cells (PBMCs), obtained at new diagnosis, from a patient treated with antithyroid drugs. The chain couples TRBV6-5 to TRBJ1-1; TRBD1 aligns across 10 bases. The clonotype comes from a woman aged 40-60 years with Graves disease. Here the CDR3 DNA reads TGTGCCAGCAGTTACTCCTCCGGGACAGGGGATTCTGAAGCTTTCTTT. The encoded protein is CASSYSSGTGDSEAFF.